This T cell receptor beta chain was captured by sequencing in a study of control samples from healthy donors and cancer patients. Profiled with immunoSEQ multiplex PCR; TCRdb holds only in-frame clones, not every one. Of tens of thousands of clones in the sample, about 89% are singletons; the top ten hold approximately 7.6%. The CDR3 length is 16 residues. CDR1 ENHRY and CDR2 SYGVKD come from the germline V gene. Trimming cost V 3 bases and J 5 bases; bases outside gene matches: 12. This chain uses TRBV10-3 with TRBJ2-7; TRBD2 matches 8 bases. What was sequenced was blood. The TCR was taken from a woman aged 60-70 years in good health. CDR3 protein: CAISDNPGGLLNEQYF. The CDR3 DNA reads TGTGCCATCAGTGACAACCCGGGGGGGCTTTTGAACGAGCAGTACTTC.